One sample yielded the 10 T cell receptor beta chains listed below, sequenced in a study of somatic mutations in cytotoxic T cells in rheumatoid arthritis. Using immunoSEQ multiplex PCR, the repertoire was profiled, and TCRdb retains in-frame clones only, with some absent. The repertoire holds 13,000 or so clones, roughly 87% seen once, with about 29% in the top ten. The specimen sequenced was CD8+ T cells sorted from blood. The receptors were sampled from an adult with rheumatoid arthritis.

The rearrangement joins TRBV7-9 to TRBJ1-1, with unresolved D. V lost 7 bases and J lost 0, with 9 bases in between. Germline V CDR1 and CDR2: SEHNR, FQNEAQ (reference sequence). This CDR3 has 13 amino acids. For the CDR3, the DNA is TGTGCCAGCACTCCTGGGGTGAACACTGAAGCTTTCTTT. Amino acids: CASTPGVNTEAFF.

This clone was detected only a few times. The chain has TRBV18 and TRBJ2-7, with 7 bases fitting TRBD1. The CDR3 extends over 14 amino acids. Germline CDR1 and CDR2: KGHSH and LQKENI. J lost 11 bases, V lost 3 bases, and 13 bases had no gene match. CDR3 nucleotides: TGTGCCAGCTCACCGGGACAGCCACGACATCAGAAGTACTTC. It yields the protein CASSPGQPRHQKYF.

The CDR3, as DNA: TGTGCCAGCAGTTTAGTTCAGGGTCACACTGAAGCTTTCTTT. Protein: CASSLVQGHTEAFF. This chain joins TRBV28 and TRBJ1-1; possible D gene TRBD1, 5 bases. V was pared by 2 bases and J by 3 bases, with 10 bases between. Germline values: CDR1 MDHEN, CDR2 SYDVKM. This CDR3 has 14 residues. Complete variable domain (other parts from reference TRBV28 and TRBJ1-1): DVKVTQSSRYLVKRTGEKVFLECVQDMDHENMFWYRQDPGLGLRLIYFSYDVKMKEKGDIPEGYSVSREKKERFSLILESASTNQTSMYLCASSLVQGHTEAFFGQGTRLTVV.

This clone turned up a few times. In DNA, the CDR3 is TGTGCCAGCTTGGGACAGGGGGCAATTAACTATGGCTACACCTTC. It translates to CASLGQGAINYGYTF. The chain recombines TRBV7-9 with TRBJ1-2; 12 bases are a match to TRBD1. Germline V gene sequence: CDR1 SEHNR, CDR2 FQNEAQ (reference sequence). V was clipped by 8 bases and J by 1 base; unmatched bases: 5. The CDR3 totals 15 residues.

This chain connects TRBV7-8 to TRBJ1-5, with TRBD1 as a possible D gene (5 bases). Germline V CDR1 and CDR2: SGHVS, FQNEAQ. Trimming pared 1 base from V and 0 bases from J, leaving 16 bases between. CDR3 size: 18 residues. The CDR3 coding sequence is TGTGCCAGCAGCTTAGAGCCCAGGGAAGATTATAGCAATCAGCCCCAGCATTTT. This codes for CASSLEPREDYSNQPQHF. Looking up the rest from reference TRBV7-8 and TRBJ1-5 gives the full variable domain: GAGVSQSPRYKVAKRGQDVALRCDPISGHVSLFWYQQALGQGPEFLTYFQNEAQLDKSGLPSDRFFAERPEGSVSTLKIQRTQQEDSAVYLCASSLEPREDYSNQPQHFGDGTRLSIL.

The chain joins TRBV6-5 to TRBJ2-7; the D is unclear. This CDR3 region has 12 residues. Trimming removed 7 bases at V and 7 bases at J, with 14 bases between. The V gene's germline CDR1 is MNHEY and CDR2 SVGAGI. CDR3 nucleotide sequence: TGTGCCAGCACCGGCCTCGGTCCAGAGCAGTACTTC. It yields the protein CASTGLGPEQYF.

The chain employs TRBV7-2 and TRBJ2-2; 14 bases are a match to TRBD2. The CDR3 loop spans 16 amino acids. Germline V gene sequence: CDR1 SGHTA, CDR2 FQGNSA. V trimming: 5 bases; J trimming: 5 bases; junction bases outside the gene matches: 4. In DNA, the CDR3 is TGTGCCAGCAGCCGACTAGCGGGGGGGCCGACCGGGGAGCTGTTTTTT. It is translated as CASSRLAGGPTGELFF.

V and J are TRBV11-2 and TRBJ2-7, with 9 bases fitting TRBD2. This CDR3 contains 15 residues. CDR1 and CDR2 from the germline V gene are SGHAT and FQNNGV. Unmatched junction bases numbered 6, after V lost 6 bases and J lost 0 bases. Written as DNA, the CDR3 is TGTGCCAGCAGGCAGACTAGCGGACGCTCCTACGAGCAGTACTTC. It is translated as CASRQTSGRSYEQYF.

The chain carries TRBV5-6 and TRBJ2-7; D tentatively fits TRBD1 or TRBD2 (5 bases each). The germline gives CDR1 SGHDT, CDR2 YYEEEE. The CDR3 covers 14 residues. V was clipped by 5 bases and J by 3 bases, with 15 bases between them. CDR3: CASSSGTTIYEQYF. DNA for the CDR3: TGTGCCAGCAGTTCCGGGACGACAATCTACGAGCAGTACTTC.

Only a few counts were recorded for this clone. This chain links TRBV2 with TRBJ1-2; the match to TRBD1 covers 9 bases. Germline values: CDR1 SNHLY, CDR2 FYNNEI. The J segment lost 8 bases and the V segment lost 2 bases, leaving 9 bases of the junction unmatched. The CDR3 totals 15 residues. The CDR3 nucleotides are TGTGCCAGCAGTGAAAGTCGGACAGGGGTGTGGGGCTACACCTTC. Translated, it gives CASSESRTGVWGYTF.